These 19 T cell receptor beta chains were sequenced from one sample in a study of human T cells and chemical hapten exposure. Time point given: pre-sensitization, week 0. Treatment here: therapeutic diphenylcyclopropenone sensitization with weekly scalp DPC. One entry per CDR3 protein, called by TCRdb with MiXCR from the RACE reads. The sample gives 35,000 to 50,000 distinct CDR3 sequences, around an eighth of which show up once; approximately 5.3% is in the top ten. The source was whole blood, collected in connection with sensitization to the hapten diphenylcyclopropenone (DPC). These receptors were collected from a woman under 40 with alopecia areata. Some clones in this sample may be carry-over from other donors' samples.

Ten or more counts support this clonotype. The rearrangement uses TRBV27 and TRBJ1-1; no clear D gene. The germline gives CDR1 MNHEY, CDR2 SMNVEV (reference sequence). This CDR3 is 13 amino acids long. With 2 bases removed from V and 5 bases from J, the gap between germline ends came to 9 bases. The CDR3 region is CASSLPGNTEAFF. The CDR3 DNA follows: TGTGCCAGCAGTTTACCAGGAAATACTGAAGCTTTCTTT.

The gene calls are TRBV6-1 and TRBJ2-5; tentatively, D is TRBD1 (6 bases). V was shortened by 2 bases and J by 7 bases, with 17 bases between the two germline ends. CDR3 length equals 15 residues. Germline CDR1 is MNHNS and CDR2 is SASEGT. Written as DNA, the CDR3 is TGTGCCAGCAGTGAACCGGGAAGGGGGACGGGGACCCAGTACTTC. Amino acid sequence: CASSEPGRGTGTQYF.

In regard to this clonotype: Germline and junction disagree at one end, which may indicate a read error. The V and J genes are TRBV7-7 and TRBJ2-5, with a tentative D call TRBD2 (6 bases). The CDR3 sequence is 17 residues long. Per the germline V gene, CDR1 is SSHAT and CDR2 is FNYEAQ (reference sequence). In DNA, the CDR3 is TGTGCTAGCAGCTTAGTAGGCCCCGGTAGCGGCCAAGAGACCCAGTACTTC. This gives the protein CASSLVGPGSGQETQYF.

This clonotype was recorded at least ten times. The CDR3 loop reads CASSEQAGGPNEQFF. Written as DNA, the CDR3 is TGTGCCAGCAGTGAACAAGCGGGAGGGCCGAATGAGCAGTTCTTC. The rearrangement uses TRBV2 and TRBJ2-1; 10 nucleotides line up with TRBD2. This CDR3 is built from 15 residues. V lost 2 bases, J lost 7 bases, and 5 bases stayed unmatched. Germline CDR1 reads SNHLY; CDR2 reads FYNNEI.

This clonotype has ten or more counts. This rearrangement joins TRBV2 to TRBJ1-2; D not certain. V dropped 11 bases and J dropped 0 bases, with 10 bases sitting between them. Germline assignment: CDR1 SNHLY and CDR2 FYNNEI. This CDR3 contains 12 residues. The chain's CDR3 is CASTYANYGYTF. The CDR3 bases are TGTGCCTCGACGTACGCTAACTATGGCTACACCTTC.

The chain links TRBV18 to TRBJ1-1; 9 nucleotides align to TRBD1. Germline lookup yields CDR1 KGHSH and CDR2 LQKENI. The trim removed 3 bases at V and 5 bases at J, leaving 4 bases unmatched. The CDR3 spans 14 residues. CDR3 region: CASSPGTGSTEAFF. The DNA for the CDR3 is TGTGCCAGCTCACCCGGGACAGGGTCTACTGAAGCTTTCTTT.

There are many counts of this clonotype. This chain joins TRBV28 and TRBJ2-4, with D tentatively TRBD2 (7 bases). V shed 4 bases and J shed 0 bases, with 16 bases lying between them. The length of the CDR3 is 17 residues. CDR1 is MDHEN, CDR2 SYDVKM, per germline. Written as DNA, the CDR3 is TGTGCCAGCAGTTCCCTGGGGGGGCGGGTAGCCAAAAACATTCAGTACTTC. It specifies CASSSLGGRVAKNIQYF.

The sample holds many counts of this clonotype. The gene calls are TRBV20-1 and TRBJ1-2, with no clear D. The V gene's germline CDR1 is DFQATT and CDR2 SNEGSKA (reference sequence). Trimming took off 2 bases at V and 10 bases at J, with 17 bases between the two ends. CDR3 length: 13 amino acids. CDR3 region: CSARYSAVSDYTF. Here the CDR3 DNA reads TGCAGTGCTAGATACTCCGCGGTCAGTGACTACACCTTC.

The sample holds a few counts of this clonotype. The chain employs TRBV20-1 and TRBJ2-1; 9 nucleotides line up with TRBD2. The CDR3 length is 15 residues. Trimming took 5 bases from V and 4 from J; bases not matched to a gene: 9. Germline lookup yields CDR1 DFQATT and CDR2 SNEGSKA (reference sequence). The DNA for the CDR3 is TGCAGTGCTGAGACGACTAGCGGAGGTTACAATGAGCAGTTCTTC. It yields the protein CSAETTSGGYNEQFF.

This clonotype was picked up many times. The V and J genes are TRBV30 and TRBJ1-3, with D unclear. Deletions cut 4 bases from V and 0 bases from J, with 7 bases between. The germline CDR1 and CDR2 sequences are GTSNPN and SVGIG (reference sequence). This CDR3 region has 13 residues. The CDR3 DNA reads TGTGCCTGGACAGAGACCTCTGGAAACACCATATATTTT. Translation: CAWTETSGNTIYF.

In this sample, this clonotype turned up a few times. The chain carries TRBV2 and TRBJ2-3; maybe TRBD2 (5 bases). This CDR3 spans 14 amino acids. Germline V gene data show CDR1 as SNHLY and CDR2 as FYNNEI. V gave up 8 bases and J gave up 1 base, with 13 bases separating them. CDR3 DNA sequence: TGTGCCAGCGGAGGACTTACGGGCACAGATACGCAGTATTTT. Translated: CASGGLTGTDTQYF. Together with reference TRBV2 and TRBJ2-3, the CDR3 gives the full variable domain: EPEVTQTPSHQVTQMGQEVILRCVPISNHLYFYWYRQILGQKVEFLVSFYNNEISEKSEIFDDQFSVERPDGSNFTLKIRSTKLEDSAMYFCASGGLTGTDTQYFGPGTRLTVL.

The sample holds a few counts of this clonotype. This chain uses TRBV24-1 with TRBJ1-5; D may be TRBD1 (5 bases). V was pared by 0 bases and J by 1 base, with 12 bases between. Germline V gene lookup returns CDR1 KGHDR and CDR2 SFDVKD. This CDR3 is 17 amino acids long. CDR3: CATSDLLRTKSNQPQHF. CDR3 DNA: TGTGCCACCAGTGATTTGCTTCGGACAAAAAGCAATCAGCCCCAGCATTTT.

There are many counts of this clonotype. This sequence joins TRBV28 and TRBJ2-1, with TRBD2 matching 9 bases. This CDR3 region has 15 residues. V lost 1 base and J lost 4; bases outside the gene matches: 2. Germline CDR1 MDHEN, CDR2 SYDVKM. For the CDR3, the DNA is TGTGCCAGCAGTTTATATAGCGGGGGTTACAATGAGCAGTTCTTC. Encoded protein: CASSLYSGGYNEQFF.

The table lists this clonotype with many counts. The chain carries TRBV15 and TRBJ2-2; 9 bases align to TRBD2. Germline values: CDR1 LNHNV, CDR2 YYDKDF (reference sequence). Trimming took 9 bases from V and 6 from J; bases not matched to a gene: 17. The CDR3 is 17 residues long. CDR3 sequence: CATTTGAGGPQAGELFF. CDR3 bases: TGTGCCACTACCACCGGGGCGGGAGGGCCCCAAGCCGGGGAGCTGTTTTTT. Drawing the rest from reference TRBV15 and TRBJ2-2, the complete variable domain is DAMVIQNPRYQVTQFGKPVTLSCSQTLNHNVMYWYQQKSSQAPKLLFHYYDKDFNNEADTPDNFQSRRPNTSFCFLDIRSPGLGDTAMYLCATTTGAGGPQAGELFFGEGSRLTVL.

Many counts were recorded for this clonotype. The V gene is TRBV10-3, the J gene TRBJ2-7; 13 bases agree with TRBD2. The CDR3 contains 16 residues. In germline, CDR1 is ENHRY, CDR2 SYGVKD. The J segment lost 0 bases and the V segment lost 4 bases, leaving 3 bases of the junction unmatched. In DNA, the CDR3 is TGTGCCATCAGTGGGACTAGCGGGAGTTACTCCTACGAGCAGTACTTC. Translating gives CAISGTSGSYSYEQYF.

This chain uses TRBV9 with TRBJ1-2; 7 bases agree with TRBD1. This CDR3 comprises 15 residues. The trim removed 4 bases at V and 5 bases at J, leaving 11 bases unmatched. Germline V gene data show CDR1 as SGDLS and CDR2 as YYNGEE. CDR3 protein: CASSPTGWGRYGYTF. For the CDR3, the DNA is TGTGCCAGCAGCCCGACAGGGTGGGGCCGTTATGGCTACACCTTC.

The chain combines TRBV18 with TRBJ2-1, with unresolved D. Trimming took off 11 bases at V and 5 bases at J, with 16 bases between the two ends. The CDR3 runs to 13 residues. CDR1 is KGHSH and CDR2 is LQKENI in the germline V gene. CDR3 nucleotides: TGTGCCTCCCTGTTTCTCCCCAACAATGAGCAGTTCTTC. Encoded protein: CASLFLPNNEQFF.

The chain carries TRBV28 and TRBJ2-7; 8 bases are a match to TRBD2. CDR1 and CDR2 (germline): MDHEN, SYDVKM. Germline trimming cut 5 bases from V and 3 bases from J; bases unmatched to any gene: 0. The CDR3 sequence is 12 residues long. The CDR3 here is CASSTSGYEQYF. The CDR3 DNA sequence: TGTGCCAGCAGTACTAGCGGCTACGAGCAGTACTTC.

This rearrangement joins TRBV21-1 to TRBJ2-7; the table's D gene call, TRBD2, was not cross checked with the DNA. TRBV21-1 is tagged as a pseudogene. The CDR3 is made up of 17 amino acids. This CDR3 is CSSAAPNRREPSYEQYF. The CDR3 bases are TGTTCATCAGCTGCACCGAATCGGCGGGAGCCCTCCTACGAGCAGTACTTC.